These 5 T cell receptor beta chains came from one sample sequenced in a study of blood T cell repertoires in COVID-19. Sequencing was performed with immunoSEQ multiplex PCR; in TCRdb, only in-frame clones are kept and a portion is missing. The table shows 220,000 or so clones, with approximately 90% occurring only once. The sample comprised peripheral blood. These receptors were collected from a man aged 60-69 years with COVID-19, enrolled during active disease.

The J gene is TRBJ2-7, the V gene TRBV27, with 10 bases fitting TRBD1. Germline lookup yields CDR1 MNHEY and CDR2 SMNVEV (reference sequence). This CDR3 is 15 amino acids long. Trimming cost V 6 bases and J 7 bases; bases outside gene matches: 12. CDR3 bases: TGTGCCAGCAGGAACCCCGGGACAGGGGTAGGGGAGCAGTACTTC. Protein sequence: CASRNPGTGVGEQYF.

The rearrangement joins TRBV19 to TRBJ2-4, with D possibly TRBD2 on 5 matching bases. Deletions cut 3 bases from V and 0 bases from J, with 12 bases between. The CDR3 sequence is 16 residues long. From germline, CDR1 is LNHDA and CDR2 SQIVND (reference sequence). DNA for the CDR3: TGTGCCAGTAGTATTCCTCGGACTTTAGCCAAAAACATTCAGTACTTC. Amino acid sequence: CASSIPRTLAKNIQYF. Full variable domain (outside the CDR3, taken from reference TRBV19 and TRBJ2-4): DGGITQSPKYLFRKEGQNVTLSCEQNLNHDAMYWYRQDPGQGLRLIYYSQIVNDFQKGDIAEGYSVSREKKESFPLTVTSAQKNPTAFYLCASSIPRTLAKNIQYFGAGTRLSVL.

The chain recombines TRBV18 with TRBJ1-1; D not resolved. This CDR3 comprises 13 residues. Trimming shortened V by 2 bases and J by 4 bases, and 8 bases separated the two germline ends. Per germline, CDR1 KGHSH and CDR2 LQKENI. This CDR3 is CASSPVAGTEAFF. The DNA of the CDR3 is TGTGCCAGCTCACCAGTAGCGGGCACTGAAGCTTTCTTT.

This clone was seen only a few times. V and J are TRBV21-1 and TRBJ1-6; whether TRBD1, the table's D call, matches the DNA was not checked. TRBV21-1 is termed a pseudogene. This CDR3 comprises 16 residues. This chain's CDR3 is CASITKGQGYNSPLHF. The DNA for the CDR3 is TGTGCCAGCATTACCAAGGGACAGGGCTACAATTCACCCCTCCACTTT.

This CDR3 reads CASSVVRWSGNTIYF. CDR3 nucleotides: TGTGCCAGCAGCGTAGTCAGGTGGTCTGGAAACACCATATATTTT. The V and J genes are TRBV9 and TRBJ1-3; D is unresolved. The germline CDR1 and CDR2 sequences are SGDLS and YYNGEE. The length of the CDR3 is 15 residues. V was shortened by 0 bases and J by 1 base, with 8 bases between the two germline ends.